A selection of T cell receptor beta chains follows, all from one sample in a study of blood T cell repertoires in COVID-19. Sequencing was performed with immunoSEQ multiplex PCR; in TCRdb, only in-frame clones are kept and a portion is missing. In the table there are about 75,000 clones, about four fifths of which are singletons. The sequencing sample was made of peripheral blood. The receptors stem from a woman older than 75 with active or convalescent COVID-19. Each CDR3 is given without its conserved first and last residue. The D gene is left open where the match is weak.

TRBV27 | TRBD1 | ASSRDRTGGFGAKNIQY
TRBV2 | TRBD1 | ASSLRQGEGGYT
TRBV5-5 | TRBD1 | ASSLGGTGLYEQY
TRBV27 | TRBD2 | ASRFSGGFTGELF
TRBV7-8 | TRBD1 | ASSLTDRDHRGLPYEQY
TRBV19 | . | ASSIAGGNSNQPQH
TRBV11-3 | TRBD2 | ASSARLAGAEETQY
TRBV10-1 | TRBD1 | ASSWTGMAWQY
TRBV5-6 | TRBD1 | ASSLHWTGEWRAF
TRBV11-2 | . | ASSSRLVSSGEQF
TRBV5-8 | TRBD1 | APAHGDRRIQEQY
TRBV19 | TRBD1 | ASSRTGDYGYT
TRBV6-2/TRBV6-3 | . | ASSYFTYEQY
TRBV6-5 | TRBD1 | ASSPTGVNQPQH
TRBV19 | TRBD2 | ASSIRTSGSQETQY
TRBV7-6 | TRBD2 | ASSPLAEPYNEQF
TRBV2 | . | ASRQPGSEVYGYT
TRBV2 | . | ASTGYREGTGELF
TRBV7-9 | TRBD1 | ASSLPAGGAVGYT
TRBV12-2 | . | ASRYLLRDSYEQY
TRBV5-1 | TRBD2 | ASSLTSGVSYNEQF
TRBV19 | TRBD2 | ASSILREVLF
TRBV5-1 | TRBD2 | ASSLSRSSGTLLLQETQY
TRBV5-5 | . | ASSLSGVALYGYT
TRBV28 | TRBD1 | ASSLQGASGYT
TRBV2 | . | ASARQAFYGYT